The 3 T cell receptor beta chains given below trace back to one sample, sequenced in a study of cytomegalovirus exposure and HLA in healthy donors. The primer mix had 60 Vbeta and 13 Jbeta primers. Measured with immunoSEQ multiplex PCR; TCRdb has only the in-frame clones, and not every one. The repertoire holds roughly 120,000 clones, with approximately 78% as singletons. The sequenced material came from PBMCs. Receptors originate from a man in his forties in good health and CMV-seronegative.

The chain recombines TRBV15 with TRBJ1-2; D call uncertain. The CDR3 covers 13 residues. Trimming took 0 bases from V and 8 from J, leaving 10 bases between them. Germline V lookup: CDR1 LNHNV, CDR2 YYDKDF (reference sequence). CDR3 sequence reads: CATSRDEARGYTF. CDR3 sequence (DNA): TGTGCCACCAGCAGAGATGAGGCCCGGGGCTACACCTTC.

The rearrangement uses TRBV7-9 and TRBJ1-1; 7 bases are shared with TRBD1. V trimming: 4 bases; J trimming: 0 bases; junction bases outside the gene matches: 8. This CDR3 region has 16 residues. CDR1 and CDR2 (germline): SEHNR, FQNEAQ (reference sequence). CDR3 loop: CASSSWDRLMNTEAFF. CDR3 nucleotides: TGTGCCAGCAGCTCCTGGGACAGACTAATGAACACTGAAGCTTTCTTT.

This sequence joins TRBV7-2 and TRBJ2-1, with TRBD1 as a possible D gene (5 bases). The ends were cut back, 0 bases at V and 4 bases at J, with 10 bases in the middle. The CDR3 has 15 amino acids. Germline V gene sequence: CDR1 SGHTA, CDR2 FQGNSA. CDR3 region: CASSLAGPNYNEQFF. The CDR3 bases are TGTGCCAGCAGCTTAGCGGGGCCTAATTACAATGAGCAGTTCTTC. The full variable domain, its missing parts supplied by reference TRBV7-2 and TRBJ2-1, is GAGVSQSPSNKVTEKGKDVELRCDPISGHTALYWYRQSLGQGLEFLIYFQGNSAPDKSGLPSDRFSAERTGGSVSTLTIQRTQQEDSAVYLCASSLAGPNYNEQFFGPGTRLTVL.